This T cell receptor (beta chain) was observed in a study of T cell changes during pregnancy in multiple sclerosis. Produced via immunoSEQ multiplex PCR; TCRdb's table is partial and in-frame only. The sample shows some 60,000 clones, 90% to 95% of them seen only once. Sequencing used peripheral blood, obtained before pregnancy. The receptor comes from a female donor with multiple sclerosis, enrolled in a pregnancy study.

The CDR3 sequence: CAWSPDRVGLAFF. Written as DNA, the CDR3 is TGTGCCTGGAGTCCCGACAGGGTAGGGCTGGCTTTCTTT. This rearrangement joins TRBV30 to TRBJ1-1; 7 bases map to TRBD1. The CDR3 sequence is 13 residues long. The germline gives CDR1 GTSNPN, CDR2 SVGIG (reference sequence). V trimming: 2 bases; J trimming: 11 bases; junction bases outside the gene matches: 11.